This T cell receptor beta chain was profiled in a study of shared clonotypes between healthy human individuals. All participating donors were Caucasian adults from Nashville, Tennessee. The deep-level immunoSEQ assay was used. A 200 ng quantity of DNA, tens of thousands of T cell genomes, went into the sorted-subset replicate PCRs. Assay: immunoSEQ multiplex PCR; the TCRdb copy retains only in-frame clones and omits some. The sample includes a few million clones, more than 85% of them seen just once. Study findings and constraints: Non-shared clonotypes displayed generation probabilities falling below those of clonotypes present in all four donors.

V lost 4 bases and J 0 bases, leaving 11 bases between the germline ends. Germline lookup yields CDR1 SGHRS and CDR2 YFSETQ. The CDR3 spans 14 residues. This clone appeared once. Its antigen is currently unknown. The rearrangement links TRBV5-1 to TRBJ2-7; possibly TRBD1 for D (5 bases). This TCR came from a man aged 18-30 years in good health. Some clones in this sample may be carry-over from other donors' samples. The sample comprised naive CD4+ T cells from PBMCs. Subset denoted: CD45RA+ positively selected. The CDR3 is CASSPQGTSYEQYF. Written as DNA, the CDR3 is TGCGCCAGCAGCCCCCAGGGTACCTCCTACGAGCAGTACTTC.